The 6 T cell receptor beta chains below all came from one sample that was sequenced in a study of regulatory T cells in long-lasting Graves disease. Time point described: newly diagnosed GD, antithyroid drugs for less than 3 months. There was RNA extracted from PBMCs, and the TCR library was made from it. Assembly of TCR beta libraries relied on iRepertoire HTBI primers together with Arm-PCR of CDR3 regions. TCRdb re-analysed the multiplex PCR reads in MiXCR, keeping a single row per CDR3 protein. The sample contains roughly 560,000 distinct CDR3 sequences, about 15% of which appear only once. These same data were also listed under a study on T cells in Graves' hyperthyroidism and ophthalmopathy.

This material consisted of peripheral blood mononuclear cells (PBMCs), taken at new diagnosis, from a patient treated with antithyroid drugs. Receptors were obtained from a woman aged 35-60 years with Graves disease.

The rearrangement joins TRBV12-3 or TRBV12-4 to TRBJ2-3; 10 nucleotides line up with TRBD2. Matching the DNA end better, TRBJ2-7 makes the J call doubtful. The CDR3 has 13 amino acids. The CDR3 is CASRIAGGYEQYF. The DNA for the CDR3 is TGTGCCAGCAGGATAGCGGGGGGCTACGAGCAGTACTTC.

This chain links TRBV7-9 with TRBJ2-5; 7 nucleotides align to TRBD1. The germline CDR1 and CDR2 sequences are SEHNR and FQNEAQ (reference sequence). The V gene end was trimmed by 3 bases and the J gene end by 2 bases; junction bases not matched to a gene: 6. The CDR3 runs 15 residues. The CDR3, as DNA: TGTGCCAGCAGCTTGGACAGGTTCGGGCAAGAGACCCAGTACTTC. Protein: CASSLDRFGQETQYF.

This clonotype was counted at least ten times. This chain links TRBV12-3 or TRBV12-4 with TRBJ1-3; D gene uncertain. This CDR3 comprises 13 residues. V was shortened by 2 bases and J by 3 bases, with 5 bases between the two germline ends. CDR3 nucleotide sequence: TGTGCCAGCAGTTTAATCGGTGGAAACACCATATATTTT. This codes for CASSLIGGNTIYF.

This clonotype came up once. J is TRBJ1-2 and V is TRBV6-2 or TRBV6-3; D is undetermined. The CDR3 contains 14 residues. Germline V gives CDR1 MNHEY, CDR2 SVGEGT. Between the trimmed V and J ends, which lost 0 bases and 4 bases, there was a span of 9 bases. In DNA form, the CDR3 reads TGTGCCAGCAGTTACTCCGTGACGGGCTATGGCTACACCTTC. Residues: CASSYSVTGYGYTF.

This clonotype was observed many times. The V gene is TRBV29-1, the J gene TRBJ1-1, with D uncertain. The CDR3 totals 13 residues. Germline V gene data show CDR1 as SQVTM and CDR2 as ANQGSEA. The V and J ends lost 3 bases and 1 base respectively, with 9 bases between them. The CDR3 DNA is TGCAGCGTTGATGCTGGGTGGAACACTGAAGCTTTCTTT. Translated, it gives CSVDAGWNTEAFF.

At least ten counts were recorded for this clonotype. V is TRBV12-3 or TRBV12-4 and J is TRBJ1-3; no clear D. The CDR3 is made up of 15 amino acids. The V gene lost 6 bases and the J gene lost 0 bases, with 12 bases spanning the gap. The CDR3 is CASSPVLPSGNTIYF. The CDR3 DNA is TGTGCCAGCAGCCCCGTCCTACCCTCTGGAAACACCATATATTTT.